Below, 28 T cell receptor beta chains from the same sample are listed, as sequenced in a study of cytomegalovirus exposure and HLA in healthy donors. Primers for the PCR totalled 60 Vbeta and 13 Jbeta. Clones were sequenced by immunoSEQ multiplex PCR, and TCRdb holds only the in-frame ones, with some missing. The table has fewer than 200,000 clones, 75% to 80% seen once; the top ten hold just under 6.5%. The source material was PBMCs. The receptors originated from a man aged 40-49 years in good health and CMV-seropositive.

The genes are TRBV6-4 and TRBJ2-1; 7 nucleotides line up with TRBD2. V shed 0 bases, J shed 6 bases, and the junction held 5 bases outside the gene matches. CDR1 and CDR2 from the germline V gene are MRHNA and SNTAGT. The CDR3 spans 15 residues. Here the CDR3 DNA reads TGTGCCAGCAGTGACTCGTGGGAGGGCCCCAATGAGCAGTTCTTC. Translated, it gives CASSDSWEGPNEQFF.

About this clone: The junction shows a germline mismatch at one end, possibly a read error. This chain joins TRBV7-7 and TRBJ2-1, with a possible D match to TRBD2 (6 bases). Germline V gives CDR1 SSHAT, CDR2 FNYEAQ (reference sequence). This CDR3 contains 13 residues. The CDR3, as DNA: TGTGCTAGCAGCTTACGGCGGGACTATGAGCAGTTCTTC. As protein: CASSLRRDYEQFF.

About this clone itself: The germline gene is not matched at one end of the junction; a read error may be the cause. The chain combines TRBV5-4 with TRBJ2-7; TRBD1 aligns across 7 bases. The CDR3 is 14 amino acids. Germline CDR1 SGHNT, CDR2 YYREEE (reference sequence). DNA for the CDR3: TGTGTCAGCAGCGTCGGGACAGATACCTACGAGCAGTACTTC. It specifies CVSSVGTDTYEQYF. The full variable domain, rest sourced from reference TRBV5-4 and TRBJ2-7, is ETGVTQSPTHLIKTRGQQVTLRCSSQSGHNTVSWYQQALGQGPQFIFQYYREEENGRGNFPPRFSGLQFPNYSSELNVNALELDDSALYLCVSSVGTDTYEQYFGPGTRLTVT.

The J gene is TRBJ2-7, the V gene TRBV28; TRBD1 matches 9 bases. Germline V gives CDR1 MDHEN, CDR2 SYDVKM. This CDR3 is 14 amino acids long. The ends lost 6 bases at V and 0 bases at J; junction bases unmatched: 3. The CDR3 sequence: CASRGQGLSYEQYF. CDR3 coding DNA: TGTGCCAGCAGGGGACAGGGCCTCTCCTACGAGCAGTACTTC.

The chain couples TRBV5-1 to TRBJ1-6; D remains ambiguous. This CDR3 region has 14 residues. V was clipped by 0 bases and J by 10 bases, with 11 bases between them. Germline-derived CDR1 and CDR2 are SGHRS and YFSETQ. CDR3 DNA: TGCGCCAGCAGCTTGGAGATCCATGGCTCACCCCTCCACTTT. Amino acids: CASSLEIHGSPLHF.

The chain uses TRBV11-2 and TRBJ2-7; tentatively, D is TRBD2 (6 bases). CDR1 is SGHAT and CDR2 is FQNNGV in the germline V gene. V shed 0 bases and J shed 11 bases, with 8 bases lying between them. The CDR3 has 11 residues. The CDR3 sequence is CASSLERREYF. The DNA for the CDR3 is TGTGCCAGCAGCTTAGAACGGAGGGAGTACTTC.

There are a few counts of this clone. This CDR3 is CASSGQQGGTDTQYF. CDR3 nucleotides: TGCGCCAGCAGTGGTCAGCAGGGGGGCACAGATACGCAGTATTTT. J is TRBJ2-3 and V is TRBV10-1, with 7 bases fitting TRBD1. Trimming cost V 4 bases and J 1 base; bases outside gene matches: 5. CDR1 and CDR2 from the germline V gene are WNHNN and SYGVQD (reference sequence). The CDR3 consists of 15 residues.

This rearrangement joins TRBV28 to TRBJ2-1, with D possibly TRBD1 on 6 matching bases. Germline lookup yields CDR1 MDHEN and CDR2 SYDVKM. The CDR3 runs to 17 residues. Trimming pared 2 bases from V and 0 bases from J, leaving 14 bases between. In DNA form, the CDR3 reads TGTGCCAGCAGTTTACAGAGGGGGTTGAGCTCCTACAATGAGCAGTTCTTC. Residues: CASSLQRGLSSYNEQFF.

CDR3 sequence: CAIPRAGPEKLFF. Written as DNA, the CDR3 is TGTGCCATTCCGAGGGCGGGGCCTGAAAAACTGTTTTTT. The rearrangement joins TRBV2 to TRBJ1-4, with a weak D call TRBD1 (5 bases). V was trimmed by 10 bases and J by 7 bases, leaving 16 bases between them. Germline lookup yields CDR1 SNHLY and CDR2 FYNNEI. The CDR3 runs to 13 residues.

The V gene is TRBV5-4, the J gene TRBJ2-1; 7 bases agree with TRBD2. The CDR3 runs 15 residues. The junction had 7 bases not matched to a gene; V was cut back by 3 bases and J by 4 bases. The V gene's germline CDR1 is SGHNT and CDR2 YYREEE (reference sequence). The CDR3 region is CASSSWGRGYNEQFF. In DNA, the CDR3 is TGTGCCAGCAGCTCGTGGGGGAGGGGTTACAATGAGCAGTTCTTC.

This chain uses TRBV6-6 with TRBJ2-3, with D tentatively TRBD2 (5 bases). Germline CDR1 is MNHNY and CDR2 is SVGAGI (reference sequence). Trimming stripped 2 bases from V and 3 bases from J, with 9 bases between. The CDR3 is 14 amino acids. CDR3: CASSYGRTTDTQYF. In DNA, the CDR3 is TGTGCCAGCAGTTACGGGAGAACGACAGATACGCAGTATTTT.

The chain employs TRBV2 and TRBJ1-1; D possibly corresponds to TRBD1 (5 bases). The length of the CDR3 is 14 residues. Trimming took 1 base from V and 3 from J, leaving 9 bases between them. CDR1 and CDR2 from the germline V gene are SNHLY and FYNNEI. The CDR3 coding sequence is TGTGCCAGCAGTGAAGATGGGGCCGACACTGAAGCTTTCTTT. It yields the protein CASSEDGADTEAFF.

The chain carries TRBV9 and TRBJ2-5, with unresolved D. Trimming pared 1 base from V and 0 bases from J, leaving 7 bases between. The CDR3 sequence is 14 residues long. Germline V lookup: CDR1 SGDLS, CDR2 YYNGEE. The DNA of the CDR3 is TGTGCCAGCAGCGTAAACTGGTACCAAGAGACCCAGTACTTC. Its protein is CASSVNWYQETQYF.

J is TRBJ1-5 and V is TRBV28; D uncertain. There are 16 residues in the CDR3. The germline gives CDR1 MDHEN, CDR2 SYDVKM. Trimming removed 8 bases at V and 0 bases at J, with 17 bases between. The CDR3 loop reads CASEATPIYSNQPQHF. CDR3 DNA: TGTGCCAGCGAGGCCACACCTATCTATAGCAATCAGCCCCAGCATTTT.

This chain uses TRBV27 with TRBJ2-3; 8 positions match TRBD2. This CDR3 comprises 15 residues. CDR1 MNHEY and CDR2 SMNVEV come from the germline V gene (reference sequence). Trimming at V came to 1 base and at J to 1 base, leaving 1 base not matched to a gene. In DNA, the CDR3 is TGTGCCAGCAGTTTATTTAGCGGGGGCACAGATACGCAGTATTTT. This encodes CASSLFSGGTDTQYF.

The chain links TRBV5-6 to TRBJ1-2, with a possible D match to TRBD1 (5 bases). CDR1 is SGHDT, CDR2 YYEEEE, per germline. This CDR3 comprises 13 residues. V gave up 1 base and J gave up 3 bases, with 7 bases separating them. DNA of the CDR3: TGTGCCAGCAGCTTGTTAGGGGACTATGGCTACACCTTC. Its translation is CASSLLGDYGYTF.

The chain combines TRBV19 with TRBJ1-1; D is ambiguous. Trimming pared 5 bases from V and 0 bases from J, leaving 7 bases between. The CDR3 totals 13 residues. Germline-derived CDR1 and CDR2 are LNHDA and SQIVND (reference sequence). Written as DNA, the CDR3 is TGTGCCAGTAGTGCACATTTGAACACTGAAGCTTTCTTT. This codes for CASSAHLNTEAFF.

The chain recombines TRBV7-9 with TRBJ1-1; D uncertain. The CDR3 contains 13 residues. Germline V gene lookup returns CDR1 SEHNR and CDR2 FQNEAQ (reference sequence). Trimming took off 5 bases at V and 11 bases at J, with 18 bases between the two ends. CDR3 region: CASSNREPAAAFF. CDR3 nucleotide sequence: TGTGCCAGCAGCAACCGGGAGCCAGCGGCGGCTTTCTTT.

This chain joins TRBV6-1 and TRBJ2-2; 15 nucleotides match TRBD2. The CDR3 runs to 17 residues. Germline loops: CDR1 MNHNS, CDR2 SASEGT. V lost 4 bases, J lost 5 bases, and 5 bases stayed unmatched. The CDR3 nucleotides are TGTGCCAGCAGTGGCCCGGGACTAGCGGGAGGAACCGGGGAGCTGTTTTTT. It is translated as CASSGPGLAGGTGELFF.

The chain uses TRBV28 and TRBJ2-7; 11 bases fit TRBD2. The CDR3 runs to 15 residues. Germline CDR1 MDHEN, CDR2 SYDVKM. J was trimmed by 6 bases and V by 5 bases; bases with no gene match: 9. Here the CDR3 reads CASSVLAGVWGEQYF. The CDR3, as DNA: TGTGCCAGCAGTGTACTAGCGGGAGTATGGGGCGAGCAGTACTTC.

This clone was seen once. The V gene is TRBV4-2, the J gene TRBJ2-3; possibly TRBD2 for D (6 bases). Trimming cost V 3 bases and J 1 base, with 8 bases left between them. The germline V gene has CDR1 LGHNA and CDR2 YNFKEQ. The CDR3 consists of 14 residues. CDR3 nucleotide sequence: TGTGCCAGCAGCCACGGGGGTGGCACAGATACGCAGTATTTT. Protein: CASSHGGGTDTQYF.

This chain uses TRBV29-1 with TRBJ1-2; D is ambiguous. The CDR3 length is 12 residues. Germline V gene lookup returns CDR1 SQVTM and CDR2 ANQGSEA. Between the trimmed V and J ends, which lost 6 bases and 8 bases, there was a span of 16 bases. This CDR3 reads CSVALAGGGYTF. The CDR3 DNA reads TGCAGCGTCGCCTTGGCGGGAGGGGGCTACACCTTC. Drawing the rest from reference TRBV29-1 and TRBJ1-2, the complete variable domain is SAVISQKPSRDICQRGTSLTIQCQVDSQVTMMFWYRQQPGQSLTLIATANQGSEATYESGFVIDKFPISRPNLTFSTLTVSNMSPEDSSIYLCSVALAGGGYTFGSGTRLTVV.

As regards this clone: A read error may produce the germline difference seen at one junction end. The chain is built from TRBV5-1 and TRBJ2-6, with TRBD1 as a possible D gene (5 bases). Germline values: CDR1 SGHRS, CDR2 YFSETQ. CDR3 length: 19 residues. The CDR3 spells CASSLPLGHASSGANGLTF. The DNA for the CDR3 is TGCGCCAGCAGCCTTCCCCTCGGGCACGCTTCCTCTGGGGCCAACGGCCTGACTTTC.

For this clone: The junction shows a germline mismatch at one end, possibly a read error. This sequence joins TRBV9 and TRBJ2-4, with a tentative D call TRBD2 (5 bases). This CDR3 region has 14 residues. Germline V gene sequence: CDR1 SGDLS, CDR2 YYNGEE. The CDR3 loop is CASSKASSGNSQYF. For the CDR3, the DNA is TGTGCCAGCAGCAAGGCCTCCAGCGGAAACAGTCAGTACTTC.

The chain employs TRBV19 and TRBJ1-2; D is unresolved. The CDR3 consists of 15 residues. The germline CDR1 and CDR2 sequences are LNHDA and SQIVND (reference sequence). Trimming left V 3 bases short and J 0 bases short, with 11 bases between. The CDR3 region has the DNA TGTGCCAGTAGTATCTGGTCAGGTGCTAACTATGGCTACACCTTC. It codes for CASSIWSGANYGYTF.

The chain recombines TRBV6-5 with TRBJ1-5; no clear D gene. The germline CDR1 and CDR2 sequences are MNHEY and SVGAGI. V was trimmed by 5 bases and J by 7 bases, leaving 9 bases between them. The CDR3 covers 12 residues. The chain's CDR3 is CASSGQWQPQHF. CDR3 bases: TGTGCCAGCAGTGGTCAGTGGCAGCCCCAGCATTTT.

This clone was detected a few times. The chain links TRBV9 to TRBJ2-1; 8 bases fit TRBD1. V gave up 3 bases and J gave up 4 bases; unmatched junction bases: 12. Germline V gene sequence: CDR1 SGDLS, CDR2 YYNGEE. CDR3 length: 17 residues. CDR3 protein: CASSGTGGTFGYNEQFF. The CDR3 DNA follows: TGTGCCAGCAGCGGAACAGGGGGTACGTTTGGGTACAATGAGCAGTTCTTC.

The chain couples TRBV7-9 to TRBJ1-2; weak D call: TRBD1 (6 bases). This CDR3 is 16 amino acids long. V was cut by 1 base and J by 8 bases, with 20 bases left in between. Germline CDR1 SEHNR, CDR2 FQNEAQ (reference sequence). CDR3 coding DNA: TGTGCCAGCAGCTTAGACCCGGGACAAAGGTATGGCGGCTACACCTTC. This gives the protein CASSLDPGQRYGGYTF.